What follows are 27 T cell receptor beta chains derived from one specimen sequenced in a study of T-cell reconstitution after alpha-beta-depleted transplantation in children. As it was prepared, the TCRbeta library received unique molecular identifiers. TCRdb re-called the PCR reads with MiXCR, one entry per CDR3 protein. The table includes around 530,000 distinct CDR3 sequences, around a third detected once. Sequenced material: PBMCs from the stem cell graft donor, taken from the stem cell graft. The receptors were gathered from a human donor who donated a stem cell graft to a child with aplastic anemia.

The sample holds a few counts of this clonotype. V usage is TRBV5-1 and J usage is TRBJ2-1, with D hard to call. The V gene's germline CDR1 is SGHRS and CDR2 YFSETQ. The V and J ends lost 0 bases and 5 bases respectively, with 9 bases between them. The CDR3 extends over 14 amino acids. CDR3 DNA: TGCGCCAGCAGCTTGGCCCCGGATAACAATGAGCAGTTCTTC. It codes for CASSLAPDNNEQFF.

The chain links TRBV18 to TRBJ1-1; D is possibly TRBD1 (5 bases). Germline lookup yields CDR1 KGHSH and CDR2 LQKENI. V was clipped by 0 bases and J by 0 bases, with 8 bases between them. The CDR3 runs 15 residues. CDR3 in DNA: TGTGCCAGCTCACCACCGGGCAGGGTGAACACTGAAGCTTTCTTT. Amino acids: CASSPPGRVNTEAFF. Based on the CDR3 plus reference TRBV18 and TRBJ1-1, the full variable domain is NAGVMQNPRHLVRRRGQEARLRCSPMKGHSHVYWYRQLPEEGLKFMVYLQKENIIDESGMPKERFSAEFPKEGPSILRIQQVVRGDSAAYFCASSPPGRVNTEAFFGQGTRLTVV.

The chain couples TRBV5-6 to TRBJ2-7; TRBD1 aligns across 9 bases. Germline V gene data show CDR1 as SGHDT and CDR2 as YYEEEE. The V and J ends lost 0 bases and 2 bases, in that order; junction bases with no gene match: 12. This CDR3 contains 18 residues. CDR3 bases: TGTGCCAGCAGCTTGGGGCCCGGACAGGGGACTTTGACCTACGAGCAGTACTTC. Protein product: CASSLGPGQGTLTYEQYF.

The gene calls are TRBV6-2 or TRBV6-3 and TRBJ2-2; D may match TRBD1 or TRBD2 (5 bases each). V was clipped by 8 bases and J by 4 bases, with 14 bases between them. Germline values: CDR1 MNHEY, CDR2 SVGEGT. CDR3 length: 14 residues. The CDR3 DNA reads TGTGCCAGCGAGGTGGGACGGGTCACCGGGGAGCTGTTTTTT. Translation gives CASEVGRVTGELFF.

The chain employs TRBV18 and TRBJ2-7, with 8 positions matching TRBD1. V lost 0 bases and J lost 0; bases outside the gene matches: 4. CDR3 length: 16 amino acids. Germline V gene lookup returns CDR1 KGHSH and CDR2 LQKENI. The CDR3 DNA reads TGTGCCAGCTCACCACCCGGGACAGGTATCTCCTACGAGCAGTACGTC. Its protein is CASSPPGTGISYEQYV.

The chain combines TRBV4-2 with TRBJ2-2; D possibly corresponds to TRBD2 (6 bases). The CDR3 consists of 14 residues. V was clipped by 4 bases and J by 12 bases, with 18 bases between them. Germline values: CDR1 LGHNA, CDR2 YNFKEQ. The CDR3 DNA reads TGTGCCAGCAGCCCCCAGGGAGGCCCTCGGCAGCTGTTTTTT. Amino acid sequence: CASSPQGGPRQLFF.

V is TRBV19 and J is TRBJ1-5; TRBD1 is a possible D gene (6 bases). CDR3 length: 13 residues. In germline, CDR1 is LNHDA, CDR2 SQIVND (reference sequence). The V end lost 9 bases, the J end lost 3 bases, and 12 bases lay between the germline ends. DNA of the CDR3: TGTGCCAGCCACAGGGACCTCAATCAGCCCCAGCATTTT. Protein: CASHRDLNQPQHF. The whole variable domain, filled in from reference TRBV19 and TRBJ1-5, reads DGGITQSPKYLFRKEGQNVTLSCEQNLNHDAMYWYRQDPGQGLRLIYYSQIVNDFQKGDIAEGYSVSREKKESFPLTVTSAQKNPTAFYLCASHRDLNQPQHFGDGTRLSIL.

V gene TRBV5-5 combines with J gene TRBJ1-1, with no clear D. Per germline, CDR1 SGHKS and CDR2 YYEKEE (reference sequence). CDR3 length equals 16 residues. V lost 0 bases, J lost 1 base, and 13 bases lay in between. The CDR3 region has the DNA TGTGCCAGCAGCTTGGATGCGGCAGAGTGGAACACTGAAGCTTTCTTT. Translating gives CASSLDAAEWNTEAFF.

This clonotype was counted only a few times. The rearrangement links TRBV12-3 or TRBV12-4 to TRBJ2-1; 9 bases are shared with TRBD1. J was trimmed by 0 bases and V by 6 bases; bases with no gene match: 6. The CDR3 extends over 16 amino acids. The CDR3 DNA sequence: TGTGCCAGCAGGATCAAGGGACAGGGCTCCTACAATGAGCAGTTCTTC. This sequence encodes CASRIKGQGSYNEQFF.

This clonotype was observed a handful of times. The chain uses TRBV12-3 or TRBV12-4 and TRBJ2-3; TRBD2 is a possible D gene (6 bases). The CDR3 contains 13 residues. V lost 6 bases and J 4 bases, leaving 11 bases between the germline ends. The CDR3 loop is CASSPPGADTQYF. In DNA, the CDR3 is TGTGCCAGCAGCCCGCCGGGGGCAGATACGCAGTATTTT.

V gene TRBV6-2 or TRBV6-3 combines with J gene TRBJ2-7, with D perhaps given as TRBD1 or TRBD2 (5 bases each). The CDR3 covers 15 residues. Trimming took off 6 bases at V and 3 bases at J, with 18 bases between the two ends. CDR1 is MNHEY, CDR2 SVGEGT, per germline. CDR3 nucleotide sequence: TGTGCCAGCAGCAACCTCAGGGCAGGAGGCTACGAGCAGTACTTC. Translation gives CASSNLRAGGYEQYF.

This chain joins TRBV20-1 and TRBJ2-1, with D maybe TRBD1 (6 bases). V lost 3 bases and J 3 bases, leaving 12 bases between the germline ends. The CDR3 loop spans 14 amino acids. Germline V CDR1 and CDR2: DFQATT, SNEGSKA (reference sequence). CDR3 bases: TGCAGTGCTAGGCGGCAGGGGCTCTACAATGAGCAGTTCTTC. Translated: CSARRQGLYNEQFF.

This chain connects TRBV19 to TRBJ1-2; maybe TRBD1 (5 bases). The V end was cut by 7 bases, the J end by 8 bases, with 14 bases between. The germline gives CDR1 LNHDA, CDR2 SQIVND (reference sequence). CDR3 length: 12 amino acids. The CDR3 loop reads CASIDGAYGYTF. DNA for the CDR3: TGTGCCAGTATAGATGGGGCCTACGGCTACACCTTC.

The rearrangement links TRBV27 to TRBJ2-5; perhaps TRBD2 as D (5 bases). V was shortened by 0 bases and J by 4 bases, with 12 bases between the two germline ends. This CDR3 is 15 amino acids long. CDR1 MNHEY and CDR2 SMNVEV come from the germline V gene (reference sequence). The CDR3 region has the DNA TGTGCCAGCAGTTTATCGAGCCGAGGGAGAGAGACCCAGTACTTC. It is translated as CASSLSSRGRETQYF.

This clonotype was recorded at least ten times. This rearrangement joins TRBV7-2 to TRBJ2-3; D gene ambiguous. V was cut by 4 bases and J by 6 bases, with 14 bases left in between. The CDR3 is made up of 14 amino acids. Germline loops: CDR1 SGHTA, CDR2 FQGNSA. CDR3 in amino acids: CASSSAPFGDTQYF. In DNA form, the CDR3 reads TGTGCCAGCAGCTCCGCCCCGTTTGGGGATACGCAGTATTTT.

The chain couples TRBV15 to TRBJ1-2; D perhaps matches TRBD1 (5 bases). V shed 3 bases and J shed 8 bases, with 16 bases lying between them. Per the germline V gene, CDR1 is LNHNV and CDR2 is YYDKDF (reference sequence). There are 14 residues in the CDR3. CDR3 sequence (DNA): TGTGCCACCAGCAGTCTGTTTAGGGGCCACGGCTACACCTTC. It yields the protein CATSSLFRGHGYTF.

The chain has TRBV29-1 and TRBJ1-2, with 8 bases that match TRBD1. From germline, CDR1 is SQVTM and CDR2 ANQGSEA. CDR3 size: 15 residues. Losses at the gene ends were 0 bases for V and 8 bases for J; bases not matched to a gene: 11. DNA for the CDR3: TGCAGCGTTGAAGATCAAGGGACAGGAGGGAACGGCTACACCTTC. Amino acids: CSVEDQGTGGNGYTF.

In this sample, this clonotype turned up many times. V and J are TRBV7-3 and TRBJ1-3; no clear D. The V end was cut by 2 bases, the J end by 2 bases, with 4 bases between. The CDR3 is 13 residues long. The germline gives CDR1 SGHTA, CDR2 FQGTGA. The CDR3 loop is CASSLGAGNTIYF. DNA of the CDR3: TGTGCCAGCAGCTTAGGGGCTGGAAACACCATATATTTT.

This rearrangement joins TRBV7-2 to TRBJ1-1; D is possibly TRBD1 (5 bases). From germline, CDR1 is SGHTA and CDR2 FQGNSA. This CDR3 is built from 15 residues. V lost 5 bases and J 0 bases, leaving 13 bases between the germline ends. CDR3 bases: TGTGCCAGCAGCCGACTGACAGTTATGAACACTGAAGCTTTCTTT. This sequence encodes CASSRLTVMNTEAFF.

The chain recombines TRBV29-1 with TRBJ2-7; 8 bases are a match to TRBD1. There are 14 residues in the CDR3. V was pared by 6 bases and J by 2 bases, with 9 bases of the junction left unmatched. Germline lookup yields CDR1 SQVTM and CDR2 ANQGSEA. The CDR3 DNA reads TGCAGCGTGCAAGTCAGGGGGCCACCCTACGAGCAGTACTTC. Translated, it gives CSVQVRGPPYEQYF.

In its sample, this clonotype was seen a few times. This sequence joins TRBV7-9 and TRBJ2-1; D is unresolved. This CDR3 comprises 14 residues. Germline CDR1 reads SEHNR; CDR2 reads FQNEAQ (reference sequence). Between the trimmed V and J ends, which lost 5 bases and 4 bases, there was a span of 12 bases. CDR3 amino acids: CASSANDAYNEQFF. The CDR3 nucleotides are TGTGCCAGCAGCGCAAACGACGCGTACAATGAGCAGTTCTTC.

This clonotype was recorded once. This chain connects TRBV7-8 to TRBJ1-1, with a tentative D call TRBD1 (6 bases). This CDR3 contains 15 residues. Germline CDR1 is SGHVS and CDR2 is FQNEAQ. Trimming removed 2 bases at V and 0 bases at J, with 10 bases between. In DNA, the CDR3 is TGTGCCAGCAGCTTAAGGGGGGCCATGAACACTGAAGCTTTCTTT. It translates to CASSLRGAMNTEAFF.

This clonotype has more than one count but fewer than ten. This chain links TRBV12-3 or TRBV12-4 with TRBJ2-2; D is undetermined. This CDR3 region has 12 residues. Between the trimmed V and J ends, which lost 3 bases and 6 bases, there was a span of 5 bases. The CDR3 DNA is TGTGCCAGCAGTTTCATCGCCGGGGAGCTGTTTTTT. Amino acid sequence: CASSFIAGELFF.

V gene TRBV5-1 combines with J gene TRBJ2-1; 9 nucleotides agree with TRBD2. The germline V gene encodes CDR1 SGHRS and CDR2 YFSETQ. The CDR3 length is 15 residues. Trimming at V came to 7 bases and at J to 3 bases, leaving 8 bases not matched to a gene. This chain's CDR3 is CASYVATSGYNEQFF. The CDR3 bases are TGCGCCAGCTATGTGGCGACTAGCGGCTACAATGAGCAGTTCTTC. Full variable domain (rest looked up from reference TRBV5-1 and TRBJ2-1): KAGVTQTPRYLIKTRGQQVTLSCSPISGHRSVSWYQQTPGQGLQFLFEYFSETQRNKGNFPGRFSGRQFSNSRSEMNVSTLELGDSALYLCASYVATSGYNEQFFGPGTRLTVL.

As to this clonotype: A single base separates this from a much larger clone, so it may be a read error. Since no conserved phenylalanine or tryptophan closes the CDR3, a read error is the likely cause. This chain links TRBV28 with TRBJ2-7; D may be TRBD1 (5 bases). This CDR3 has 12 amino acids. V lost 3 bases, J lost 4 bases, and 7 bases lay in between. From germline, CDR1 is MDHEN and CDR2 SYDVKM. The CDR3: CASSFRGYEQYS. For the CDR3, the DNA is TGTGCCAGCAGTTTTAGGGGTTACGAGCAGTACTCC.

The V gene is TRBV7-9, the J gene TRBJ2-7; possible D gene TRBD2, 6 bases. The CDR3 is 14 residues long. Germline values: CDR1 SEHNR, CDR2 FQNEAQ (reference sequence). The V end was cut by 3 bases, the J end by 3 bases, with 12 bases between. This CDR3 reads CASSLGGDRYEQYF. CDR3 sequence (DNA): TGTGCCAGCAGCTTGGGCGGGGACCGCTACGAGCAGTACTTC.

This rearrangement joins TRBV12-3 or TRBV12-4 to TRBJ2-7; D call uncertain. V was cut by 1 base and J by 7 bases, with 11 bases left in between. This CDR3 comprises 13 residues. The CDR3 coding sequence is TGTGCCAGCAGTTTAGTCTGGCCCGGGGAGCAGTACGTC. This codes for CASSLVWPGEQYV.